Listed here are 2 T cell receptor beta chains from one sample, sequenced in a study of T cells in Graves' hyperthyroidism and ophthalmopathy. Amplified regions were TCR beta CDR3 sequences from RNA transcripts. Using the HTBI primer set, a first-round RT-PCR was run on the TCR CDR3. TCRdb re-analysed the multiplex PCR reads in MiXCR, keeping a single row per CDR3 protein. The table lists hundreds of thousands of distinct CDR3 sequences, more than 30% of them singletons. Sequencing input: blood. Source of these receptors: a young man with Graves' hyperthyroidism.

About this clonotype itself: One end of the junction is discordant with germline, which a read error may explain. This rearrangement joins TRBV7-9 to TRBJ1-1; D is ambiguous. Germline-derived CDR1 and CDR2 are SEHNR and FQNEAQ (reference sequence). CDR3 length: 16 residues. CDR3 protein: CASSQDTRYLNTEAFF. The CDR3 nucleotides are TGCGCCAGCAGCCAAGATACCCGCTATCTGAACACTGAAGCTTTCTTT. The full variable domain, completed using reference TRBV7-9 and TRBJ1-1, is DTGVSQNPRHKITKRGQNVTFRCDPISEHNRLYWYRQTLGQGPEFLTYFQNEAQLEKSRLLSDRFSAERPKGSFSTLEIQRTEQGDSAMYLCASSQDTRYLNTEAFFGQGTRLTVV.

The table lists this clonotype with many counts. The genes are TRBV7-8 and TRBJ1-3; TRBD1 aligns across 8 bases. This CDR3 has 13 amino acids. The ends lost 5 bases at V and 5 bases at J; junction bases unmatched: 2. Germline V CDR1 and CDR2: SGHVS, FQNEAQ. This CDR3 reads CASSRTGRNTIYF. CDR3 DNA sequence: TGTGCCAGCAGCCGGACAGGGAGAAACACCATATATTTT. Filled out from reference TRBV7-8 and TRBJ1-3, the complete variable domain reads GAGVSQSPRYKVAKRGQDVALRCDPISGHVSLFWYQQALGQGPEFLTYFQNEAQLDKSGLPSDRFFAERPEGSVSTLKIQRTQQEDSAVYLCASSRTGRNTIYFGEGSWLTVV.